Sequencing of this T cell receptor (beta chain) was carried out in a study of beta chain features in type 1 diabetes. This clone was picked up a small number of times. What it binds is not known. The isolated RNA, all of it, was reverse transcribed, so expressed TCRB transcripts were what got sequenced. The table came from immunoSEQ multiplex PCR; TCRdb's copy has only in-frame clones and leaves some out. The table records 200,000 to 250,000 clones, more than 11% of them present only once. Trimming cost V 6 bases and J 6 bases; bases outside gene matches: 8. Germline CDR1 reads MNHNY; CDR2 reads SVGAGI (reference sequence). The CDR3 covers 15 residues. Whole-study results and caveats: All four CD4+ subsets from Type 1 diabetes patients carried moderately but significantly shorter TCRB CDR3s.

J is TRBJ2-7 and V is TRBV6-6; 13 nucleotides match TRBD2. The receptor's source is a man in his thirties or forties with type 1 diabetes. Specimen: naive CD4+ T cells from blood. In nucleotides, the CDR3 is TGTGCCAGCAGCCGACGGACTAGCGGGAGTCTCGAGCAGTACTTC. As protein: CASSRRTSGSLEQYF.